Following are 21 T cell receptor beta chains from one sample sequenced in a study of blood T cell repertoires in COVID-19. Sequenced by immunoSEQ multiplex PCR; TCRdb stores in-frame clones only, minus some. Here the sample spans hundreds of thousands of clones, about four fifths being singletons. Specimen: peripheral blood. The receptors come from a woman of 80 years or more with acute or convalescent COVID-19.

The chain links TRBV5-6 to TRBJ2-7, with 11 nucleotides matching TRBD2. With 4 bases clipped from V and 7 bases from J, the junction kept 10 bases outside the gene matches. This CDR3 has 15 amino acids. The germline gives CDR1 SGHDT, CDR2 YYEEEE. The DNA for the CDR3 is TGTGCCAGCAGCCCAGATAGCGGGGGGGCCAAAGAGCAGTACTTC. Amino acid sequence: CASSPDSGGAKEQYF.

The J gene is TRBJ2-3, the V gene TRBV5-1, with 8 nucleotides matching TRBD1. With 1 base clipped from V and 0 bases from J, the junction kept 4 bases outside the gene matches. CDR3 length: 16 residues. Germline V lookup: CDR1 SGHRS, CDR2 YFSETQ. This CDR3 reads CASSLRRTGSTDTQYF. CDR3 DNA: TGCGCCAGCAGCTTGCGCCGGACAGGGAGCACAGATACGCAGTATTTT.

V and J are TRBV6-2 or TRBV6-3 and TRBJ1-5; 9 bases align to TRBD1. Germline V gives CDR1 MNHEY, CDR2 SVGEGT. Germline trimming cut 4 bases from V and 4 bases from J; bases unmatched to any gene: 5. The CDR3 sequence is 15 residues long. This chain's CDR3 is CASSSPGQGNQPQHF. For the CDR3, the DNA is TGTGCCAGCAGTTCTCCCGGACAGGGGAATCAGCCCCAGCATTTT.

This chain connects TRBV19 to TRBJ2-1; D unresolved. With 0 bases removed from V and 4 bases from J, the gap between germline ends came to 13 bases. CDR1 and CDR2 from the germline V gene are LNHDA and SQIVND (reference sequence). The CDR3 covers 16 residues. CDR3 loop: CASSIDPVSGYNEQFF. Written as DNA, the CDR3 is TGTGCCAGTAGTATAGATCCGGTCTCCGGGTACAATGAGCAGTTCTTC. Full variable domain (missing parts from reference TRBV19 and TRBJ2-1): DGGITQSPKYLFRKEGQNVTLSCEQNLNHDAMYWYRQDPGQGLRLIYYSQIVNDFQKGDIAEGYSVSREKKESFPLTVTSAQKNPTAFYLCASSIDPVSGYNEQFFGPGTRLTVL.

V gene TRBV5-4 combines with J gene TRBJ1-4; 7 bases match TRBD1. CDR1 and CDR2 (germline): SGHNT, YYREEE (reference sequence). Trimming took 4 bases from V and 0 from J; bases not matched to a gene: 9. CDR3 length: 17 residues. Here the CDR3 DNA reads TGTGCCAGCAGCCGGGACAGACATGCTGCAACTAATGAAAAACTGTTTTTT. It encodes CASSRDRHAATNEKLFF.

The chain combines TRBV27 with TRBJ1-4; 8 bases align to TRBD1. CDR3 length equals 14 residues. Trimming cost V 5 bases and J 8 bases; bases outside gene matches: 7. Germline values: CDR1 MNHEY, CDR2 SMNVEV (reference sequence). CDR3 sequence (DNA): TGTGCCAGCAGTCCGGACAGGGTTAAGGAAAAACTGTTTTTT. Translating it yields CASSPDRVKEKLFF.

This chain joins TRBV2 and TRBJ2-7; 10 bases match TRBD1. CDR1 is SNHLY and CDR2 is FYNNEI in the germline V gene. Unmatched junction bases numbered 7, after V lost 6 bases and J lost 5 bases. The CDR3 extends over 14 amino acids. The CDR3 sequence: CASSGQGGTNEQYF. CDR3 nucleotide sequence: TGTGCCAGCAGCGGACAGGGGGGGACCAACGAGCAGTACTTC.

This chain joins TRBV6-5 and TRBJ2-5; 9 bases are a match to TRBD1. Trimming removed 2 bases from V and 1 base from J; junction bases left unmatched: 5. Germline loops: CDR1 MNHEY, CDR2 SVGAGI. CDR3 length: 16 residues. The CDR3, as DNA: TGTGCCAGCAGTTACGTGGACAGGGGAGGCCAAGAGACCCAGTACTTC. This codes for CASSYVDRGGQETQYF.

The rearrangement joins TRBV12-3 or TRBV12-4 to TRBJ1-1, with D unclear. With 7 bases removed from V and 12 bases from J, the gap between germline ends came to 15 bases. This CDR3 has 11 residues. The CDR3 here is CASTRPGRTFF. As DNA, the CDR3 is TGTGCCAGCACCCGGCCTGGGAGGACTTTCTTT.

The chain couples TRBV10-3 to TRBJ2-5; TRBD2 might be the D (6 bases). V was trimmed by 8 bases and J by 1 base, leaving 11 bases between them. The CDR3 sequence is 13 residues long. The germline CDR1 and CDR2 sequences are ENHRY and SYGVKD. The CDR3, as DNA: TGTGCCATCCGACTAGAGGGCCAAGAGACCCAGTACTTC. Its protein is CAIRLEGQETQYF.

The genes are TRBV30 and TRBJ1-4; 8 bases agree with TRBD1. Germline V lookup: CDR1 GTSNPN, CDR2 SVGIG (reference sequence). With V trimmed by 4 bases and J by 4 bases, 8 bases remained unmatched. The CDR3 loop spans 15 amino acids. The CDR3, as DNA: TGTGCCTGGAAGATGGGACAGGTGCATAATGAAAAACTGTTTTTT. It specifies CAWKMGQVHNEKLFF.

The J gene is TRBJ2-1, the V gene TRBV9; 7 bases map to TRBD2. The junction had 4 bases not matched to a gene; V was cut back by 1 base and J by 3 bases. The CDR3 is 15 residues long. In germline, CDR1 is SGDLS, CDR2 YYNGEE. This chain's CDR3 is CASSVRRGDYNEQFF. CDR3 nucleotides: TGTGCCAGCAGCGTAAGACGGGGGGACTACAATGAGCAGTTCTTC.

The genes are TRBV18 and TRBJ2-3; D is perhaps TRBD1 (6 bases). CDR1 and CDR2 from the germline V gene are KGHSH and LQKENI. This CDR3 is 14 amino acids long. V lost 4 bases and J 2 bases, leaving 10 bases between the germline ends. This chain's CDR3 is CASSLGQNTDTQYF. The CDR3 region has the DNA TGTGCCAGCTCACTGGGACAAAACACAGATACGCAGTATTTT.

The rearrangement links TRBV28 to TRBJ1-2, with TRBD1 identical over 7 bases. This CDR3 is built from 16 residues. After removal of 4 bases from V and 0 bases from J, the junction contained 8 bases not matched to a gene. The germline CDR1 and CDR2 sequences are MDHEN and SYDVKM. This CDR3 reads CASSSLNRGPNYGYTF. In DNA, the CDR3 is TGTGCCAGCAGTTCTCTAAACAGGGGCCCTAACTATGGCTACACCTTC.

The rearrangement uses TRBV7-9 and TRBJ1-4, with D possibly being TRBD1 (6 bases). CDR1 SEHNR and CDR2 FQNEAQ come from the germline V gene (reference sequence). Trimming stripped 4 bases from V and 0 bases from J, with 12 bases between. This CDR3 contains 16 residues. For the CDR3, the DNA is TGTGCCAGCAGCTCGGGACACCTGGCAACTAATGAAAAACTGTTTTTT. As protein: CASSSGHLATNEKLFF.

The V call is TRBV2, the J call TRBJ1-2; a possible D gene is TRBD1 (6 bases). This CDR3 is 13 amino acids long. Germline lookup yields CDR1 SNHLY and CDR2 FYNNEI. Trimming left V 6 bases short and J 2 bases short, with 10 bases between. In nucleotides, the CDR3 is TGTGCCAGCAGCGCTACAGGGAACTATGGCTACACCTTC. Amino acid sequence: CASSATGNYGYTF.

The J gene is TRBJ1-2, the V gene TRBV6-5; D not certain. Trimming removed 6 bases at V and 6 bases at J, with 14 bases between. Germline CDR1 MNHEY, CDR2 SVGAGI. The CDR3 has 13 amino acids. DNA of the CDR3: TGTGCCAGCAGCTCAAACAGCGGAGATGGCTACACCTTC. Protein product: CASSSNSGDGYTF.

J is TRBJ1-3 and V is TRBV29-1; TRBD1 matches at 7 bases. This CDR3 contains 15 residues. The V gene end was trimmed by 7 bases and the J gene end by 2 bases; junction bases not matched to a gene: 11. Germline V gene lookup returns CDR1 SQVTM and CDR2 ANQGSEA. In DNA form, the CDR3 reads TGCAGCGCCAAACCCACAGGGGAGGCTGGAAACACCATATATTTT. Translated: CSAKPTGEAGNTIYF.

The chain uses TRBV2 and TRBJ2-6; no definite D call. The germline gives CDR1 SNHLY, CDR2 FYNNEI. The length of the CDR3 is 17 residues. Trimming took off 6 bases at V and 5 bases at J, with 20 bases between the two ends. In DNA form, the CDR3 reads TGTGCCAGCAGCGGTGCTTCAACGTCTCGGTGGGCCAACGTCCTGACTTTC. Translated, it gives CASSGASTSRWANVLTF.

The DNA for the CDR3 is TGTGCCAGCACCCCAGGGGGCAGGGGTGGCTACACCTTC. Translation gives CASTPGGRGGYTF. V and J are TRBV6-5 and TRBJ1-2; TRBD1 agrees at 8 bases. This CDR3 spans 13 amino acids. Looked up from germline, CDR1 is MNHEY and CDR2 is SVGAGI. With 7 bases clipped from V and 7 bases from J, the junction kept 8 bases outside the gene matches.

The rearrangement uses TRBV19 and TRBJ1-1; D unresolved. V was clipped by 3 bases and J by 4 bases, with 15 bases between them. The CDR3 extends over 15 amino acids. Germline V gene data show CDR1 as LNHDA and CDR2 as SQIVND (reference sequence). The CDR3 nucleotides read TGTGCCAGTAGTATGTATAAGGTTTCGGGCACTGAAGCTTTCTTT. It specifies CASSMYKVSGTEAFF. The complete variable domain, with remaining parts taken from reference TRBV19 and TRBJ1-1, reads DGGITQSPKYLFRKEGQNVTLSCEQNLNHDAMYWYRQDPGQGLRLIYYSQIVNDFQKGDIAEGYSVSREKKESFPLTVTSAQKNPTAFYLCASSMYKVSGTEAFFGQGTRLTVV.